These 30 T cell receptor beta chains share one sample of origin, sequenced in a study of STAT3 mutations in large granular lymphocyte leukemia (dated by TCRdb to between 2018 and 2020). Results the study describes overall, beyond this receptor: All T-LGLL patients had at least one immunodominant TCRbeta clonotype, and roughly half had multiple immunodominant subclonotypes.

The library was produced with the immunoSEQ multiplex PCR assay. This immuneACCESS table, as held by TCRdb, lists in-frame sequences with V and J called but not all clones. Of the missing ones, under half trace to an unresolved V gene in checked studies; the others have no known cause. The sample yields around 39,000 clones; more than 70% were counted once. The ten largest clones take up less than 0.55% of the sample. No antigens are known for them. The sequencing sample was made of PBMCs. The origin of the receptors is a human donor with T large granular lymphocyte leukemia. Some clones in this sample may be carry-over from other donors' samples.

This chain uses TRBV4-1 with TRBJ1-4; D ambiguous. CDR1 and CDR2 from the germline V gene are MGHRA and YSYEKL. V was cut by 4 bases and J by 5 bases, with 11 bases left in between. The CDR3 totals 14 residues. The DNA for the CDR3 is TGCGCCAGCAGCCCGCAGGCGGTAAATGAAAAACTGTTTTTT. As protein: CASSPQAVNEKLFF.

The sample holds a few counts of this clone. The genes are TRBV7-9 and TRBJ2-2; maybe TRBD1 (5 bases). The CDR3 is 14 amino acids. Germline CDR1 SEHNR, CDR2 FQNEAQ (reference sequence). Trimming stripped 3 bases from V and 1 base from J, with 6 bases between. The CDR3 DNA is TGTGCCAGCAGCTTGACAGAGAACACCGGGGAGCTGTTTTTT. Residues: CASSLTENTGELFF.

The chain carries TRBV11-2 and TRBJ2-1; the D gene is possibly TRBD2 (5 bases). V shed 3 bases and J shed 10 bases, with 16 bases lying between them. Germline lookup yields CDR1 SGHAT and CDR2 FQNNGV. The CDR3 runs to 14 residues. The CDR3 coding sequence is TGTGCCAGCAGCTTTTGGGGTGGGGAGAGAGAGCAGTTCTTC. As protein: CASSFWGGEREQFF.

The chain joins TRBV6-5 to TRBJ2-5; D is possibly TRBD2 (6 bases). Germline V gene sequence: CDR1 MNHEY, CDR2 SVGAGI. V was clipped by 10 bases and J by 1 base, with 16 bases between them. The CDR3 loop spans 14 amino acids. CDR3 sequence: CATIQPGVQETQYF. As DNA, the CDR3 is TGTGCCACGATACAACCGGGGGTCCAAGAGACCCAGTACTTC.

The genes are TRBV5-1 and TRBJ2-5; 13 nucleotides align to TRBD2. This CDR3 is built from 15 residues. CDR1 is SGHRS and CDR2 is YFSETQ in the germline V gene. V was clipped by 4 bases and J by 2 bases; unmatched bases: 2. The CDR3 is CASSGLAGAQETQYF. The CDR3 DNA is TGCGCCAGCAGCGGACTAGCGGGGGCACAAGAGACCCAGTACTTC.

The J gene is TRBJ2-7, the V gene TRBV4-1; unclear D gene. Trimming removed 0 bases at V and 2 bases at J, with 11 bases between. CDR1 is MGHRA and CDR2 is YSYEKL in the germline V gene. The CDR3 consists of 15 residues. The CDR3 region has the DNA TGCGCCAGCAGCCAAGATAATGACCAGCCCTACGAGCAGTACTTC. It encodes CASSQDNDQPYEQYF.

The V call is TRBV19, the J call TRBJ2-5; D uncertain. The ends were cut back, 5 bases at V and 1 base at J, with 11 bases in the middle. The CDR3 is 14 amino acids. Germline CDR1 and CDR2: LNHDA and SQIVND (reference sequence). CDR3: CASSPGGVQETQYF. CDR3 coding DNA: TGTGCCAGTAGTCCTGGCGGTGTCCAAGAGACCCAGTACTTC.

The V call is TRBV5-1, the J call TRBJ2-7; 7 bases align to TRBD1. Trimming cost V 3 bases and J 5 bases; bases outside gene matches: 5. This CDR3 has 13 amino acids. The germline CDR1 and CDR2 sequences are SGHRS and YFSETQ. The CDR3 bases are TGCGCCAGCAGCTCGACAGGGCTCGACGAGCAGTACGTC. Its protein product is CASSSTGLDEQYV.

The rearrangement links TRBV4-1 to TRBJ2-3, with 11 bases aligning to TRBD2. V lost 3 bases and J lost 4; bases outside the gene matches: 6. CDR1 MGHRA and CDR2 YSYEKL come from the germline V gene. This CDR3 contains 16 residues. CDR3 DNA: TGCGCCAGCAGCCATCCCTTAGCGGGGGGGCCAGATACGCAGTATTTT. Its translation is CASSHPLAGGPDTQYF.

The chain uses TRBV27 and TRBJ2-5, with 16 nucleotides matching TRBD2. This CDR3 is built from 17 residues. The V and J ends lost 5 bases and 2 bases, in that order; junction bases with no gene match: 5. Germline V gene data show CDR1 as MNHEY and CDR2 as SMNVEV (reference sequence). The CDR3 DNA follows: TGTGCCAGCAGTCCTAGGGGACTAGCGGGGGGGCAAGAGACCCAGTACTTC. Amino acid sequence: CASSPRGLAGGQETQYF.

The V and J genes are TRBV6-5 and TRBJ1-1, with TRBD1 matching 8 bases. CDR3 length equals 15 residues. Germline V gene lookup returns CDR1 MNHEY and CDR2 SVGAGI. V shed 2 bases and J 5 bases; nucleotides not matched to a gene: 7. The CDR3 coding sequence is TGTGCCAGCAGTTACCAGGGGGCTAGTGGAACTGAAGCTTTCTTT. It encodes CASSYQGASGTEAFF.

This chain uses TRBV28 with TRBJ1-2, with D possibly being TRBD1 (5 bases). The CDR3 extends over 16 amino acids. Trimming cost V 7 bases and J 8 bases, with 26 bases left between them. Germline V gene sequence: CDR1 MDHEN, CDR2 SYDVKM. CDR3 bases: TGTGCCAGCAATAACCGAACAGGCTTCAGGGTACAAGGCTACACCTTC. Protein: CASNNRTGFRVQGYTF.

J is TRBJ1-6 and V is TRBV7-8, with 7 bases aligning to TRBD1. The CDR3 contains 18 residues. With 2 bases clipped from V and 5 bases from J, the junction kept 12 bases outside the gene matches. Germline V gene sequence: CDR1 SGHVS, CDR2 FQNEAQ. CDR3 in amino acids: CASSLSRIDRVNNSPLHF. In DNA form, the CDR3 reads TGTGCCAGCAGCTTATCGCGGATAGACAGGGTGAATAATTCACCCCTCCACTTT.

This sequence joins TRBV5-6 and TRBJ2-2; D is uncertain. Deletions cut 0 bases from V and 6 bases from J, with 9 bases between. Germline-derived CDR1 and CDR2 are SGHDT and YYEEEE. The CDR3 loop spans 14 amino acids. CDR3 protein: CASSLGTYPGELFF. CDR3 sequence (DNA): TGTGCCAGCAGCTTGGGGACGTACCCCGGGGAGCTGTTTTTT.

The chain joins TRBV14 to TRBJ1-1; D unclear. This CDR3 has 16 amino acids. Germline V CDR1 and CDR2: SGHDN, FVKESK. The V gene lost 1 base and the J gene lost 10 bases, with 22 bases spanning the gap. CDR3 nucleotides: TGTGCCAGCAGCCAAGTATCGGGAGCGTACCCGGGGAGAGCTTTCTTT. It encodes CASSQVSGAYPGRAFF. Together with reference TRBV14 and TRBJ1-1, the CDR3 gives the full variable domain: EAGVTQFPSHSVIEKGQTVTLRCDPISGHDNLYWYRRVMGKEIKFLLHFVKESKQDESGMPNNRFLAERTGGTYSTLKVQPAELEDSGVYFCASSQVSGAYPGRAFFGQGTRLTVV.

V usage is TRBV2 and J usage is TRBJ1-5, with D possibly matching TRBD1 (6 bases). The length of the CDR3 is 14 residues. Germline-derived CDR1 and CDR2 are SNHLY and FYNNEI. Trimming shortened V by 4 bases and J by 3 bases, and 10 bases separated the two germline ends. Written as DNA, the CDR3 is TGTGCCAGCAGTGGGACAGCCCTCAATCAGCCCCAGCATTTT. Translated: CASSGTALNQPQHF.

The chain carries TRBV7-9 and TRBJ2-5; D is possibly TRBD1 (6 bases). This CDR3 contains 18 residues. The V gene's germline CDR1 is SEHNR and CDR2 FQNEAQ (reference sequence). Trimming removed 2 bases from V and 1 base from J, with 20 bases in between. The CDR3 sequence: CASSLIQTQDSRQETQYF. The CDR3 DNA reads as TGTGCCAGCAGCTTAATCCAAACGCAGGACAGTCGCCAAGAGACCCAGTACTTC.

V usage is TRBV5-1 and J usage is TRBJ2-1; D not certain. Trimming stripped 7 bases from V and 6 bases from J, with 17 bases between. This CDR3 contains 14 residues. Germline CDR1 SGHRS, CDR2 YFSETQ. The CDR3 loop is CASGKRVGPNEQFF. DNA of the CDR3: TGCGCCAGCGGAAAGCGAGTAGGCCCCAATGAGCAGTTCTTC.

The V gene is TRBV5-1, the J gene TRBJ2-5, with TRBD1 matching over 9 bases. The CDR3 spans 17 residues. Trimming took 2 bases from V and 0 from J; bases not matched to a gene: 8. Germline V CDR1 and CDR2: SGHRS, YFSETQ. The CDR3: CASSLIPGTGNQETQYF. CDR3 nucleotides: TGCGCCAGCAGCTTAATACCCGGGACAGGGAACCAAGAGACCCAGTACTTC.

The chain is built from TRBV19 and TRBJ2-3; D gene unclear. With 3 bases removed from V and 4 bases from J, the gap between germline ends came to 8 bases. CDR3 length: 13 amino acids. CDR1 is LNHDA, CDR2 SQIVND, per germline (reference sequence). The CDR3 loop is CASSIGFPDTQYF. DNA for the CDR3: TGTGCCAGTAGTATTGGGTTTCCAGATACGCAGTATTTT.

The chain is built from TRBV30 and TRBJ1-4; D unresolved. CDR3 size: 14 residues. Trimming took 1 base from V and 4 from J, leaving 10 bases between them. Looked up from germline, CDR1 is GTSNPN and CDR2 is SVGIG (reference sequence). CDR3 region: CAWSGAFLNEKLFF. The CDR3 DNA is TGTGCCTGGAGTGGGGCCTTTCTTAATGAAAAACTGTTTTTT.

This rearrangement joins TRBV15 to TRBJ1-4; D is unclear. Trimming shortened V by 0 bases and J by 4 bases, and 6 bases separated the two germline ends. Germline V CDR1 and CDR2: LNHNV, YYDKDF (reference sequence). The CDR3 is made up of 14 amino acids. CDR3 loop: CATSRDLGNEKLFF. CDR3 coding DNA: TGTGCCACCAGCAGAGATCTGGGTAATGAAAAACTGTTTTTT.

J is TRBJ2-5 and V is TRBV2; 9 nucleotides align to TRBD1. V shed 7 bases, J shed 6 bases, and the junction held 9 bases outside the gene matches. CDR1 is SNHLY and CDR2 is FYNNEI in the germline V gene. CDR3 length: 14 amino acids. CDR3: CASTWGTGRQTQYF. CDR3 in DNA: TGTGCCAGCACCTGGGGGACAGGGAGGCAGACCCAGTACTTC.

This chain links TRBV15 with TRBJ2-4; 7 nucleotides match TRBD1. Losses at the gene ends were 3 bases for V and 5 bases for J; bases not matched to a gene: 7. This CDR3 comprises 15 residues. Per the germline V gene, CDR1 is LNHNV and CDR2 is YYDKDF (reference sequence). DNA of the CDR3: TGTGCCACCAGCAGCCCGGGACAGAGACAAAACATTCAGTACTTC. Residues: CATSSPGQRQNIQYF.

The chain links TRBV5-6 to TRBJ2-2; D possibly corresponds to TRBD1 (6 bases). The CDR3 covers 14 residues. Trimming removed 2 bases from V and 5 bases from J, with 10 bases in between. CDR1 and CDR2 from the germline V gene are SGHDT and YYEEEE. Here the CDR3 DNA reads TGTGCCAGCAGCTTTAGAGGGACAACCGGGGAGCTGTTTTTT. It translates to CASSFRGTTGELFF. Full variable domain (remainder filled in from reference TRBV5-6 and TRBJ2-2): DAGVTQSPTHLIKTRGQQVTLRCSPKSGHDTVSWYQQALGQGPQFIFQYYEEEERQRGNFPDRFSGHQFPNYSSELNVNALLLGDSALYLCASSFRGTTGELFFGEGSRLTVL.

V and J are TRBV18 and TRBJ2-7; D possibly uses TRBD1 or TRBD2 (5 bases each). Germline V CDR1 and CDR2: KGHSH, LQKENI. Trimming left V 1 base short and J 3 bases short, with 7 bases between. The CDR3 has 13 residues. The CDR3 DNA sequence: TGTGCCAGCTCACCACGGGACGGCTACGAGCAGTACGTC. Its protein product is CASSPRDGYEQYV.

The CDR3 coding sequence is TGTGCCAGCAGCTGGGGGGAGGCTCAGCCCCAGCATTTT. Protein product: CASSWGEAQPQHF. This chain links TRBV5-6 with TRBJ1-5; a weak D match, TRBD1 (5 bases). V was trimmed by 3 bases and J by 6 bases, leaving 10 bases between them. From germline, CDR1 is SGHDT and CDR2 YYEEEE. The CDR3 is 13 residues long.

This chain links TRBV19 with TRBJ2-4, with 12 bases aligning to TRBD1. The CDR3 runs to 15 residues. CDR1 and CDR2 from the germline V gene are LNHDA and SQIVND (reference sequence). J gave up 10 bases and V 8 bases, and 12 bases lay outside the gene matches. CDR3 bases: TGTGCCAGTTCCCTTACCGGGACAGGGGGCCGGATTCAGTACTTC. Translating it yields CASSLTGTGGRIQYF. Using reference TRBV19 and TRBJ2-4 for the parts outside the CDR3, the full variable domain is DGGITQSPKYLFRKEGQNVTLSCEQNLNHDAMYWYRQDPGQGLRLIYYSQIVNDFQKGDIAEGYSVSREKKESFPLTVTSAQKNPTAFYLCASSLTGTGGRIQYFGAGTRLSVL.

The chain has TRBV4-3 and TRBJ2-1; 7 bases are a match to TRBD2. CDR1 and CDR2 from the germline V gene are LGHNA and YSLEER. The CDR3 consists of 16 residues. V shed 0 bases and J 5 bases; nucleotides not matched to a gene: 7. CDR3 bases: TGCGCCAGCAGCCAAGATCGTTGGGGGGGGAACAATGAGCAGTTCTTC. Translated, it gives CASSQDRWGGNNEQFF.

The chain is built from TRBV19 and TRBJ2-3; D not resolved. The germline gives CDR1 LNHDA, CDR2 SQIVND (reference sequence). The CDR3 is 17 amino acids. Trimming left V 4 bases short and J 0 bases short, with 17 bases between. CDR3: CASSNPASISSTDTQYF. The CDR3 DNA reads TGTGCCAGTAGTAACCCTGCGTCCATTTCTAGCACAGATACGCAGTATTTT.